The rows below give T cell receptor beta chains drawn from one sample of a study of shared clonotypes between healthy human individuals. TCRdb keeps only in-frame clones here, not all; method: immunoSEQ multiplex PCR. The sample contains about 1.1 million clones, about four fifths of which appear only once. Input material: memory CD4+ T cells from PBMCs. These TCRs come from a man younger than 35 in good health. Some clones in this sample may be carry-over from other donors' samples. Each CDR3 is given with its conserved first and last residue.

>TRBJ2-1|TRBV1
CTSSQEGRLLSYNEQFF
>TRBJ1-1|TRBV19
CASSRILNTEAFF
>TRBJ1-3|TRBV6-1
CASSLAHSGNTIYF
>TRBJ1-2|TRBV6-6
CASRQQGTHYGYTF
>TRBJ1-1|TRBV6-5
CASSSGATHHEAFF
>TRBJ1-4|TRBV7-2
CASSASINRVQEKLFF
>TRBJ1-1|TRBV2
CASSKSSPLRSTEAFF
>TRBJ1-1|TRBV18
CASSPPGPGRTEAFF
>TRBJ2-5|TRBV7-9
CASSLAIETQYF
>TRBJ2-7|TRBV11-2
CASSLDFGPHEQYF
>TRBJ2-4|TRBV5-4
CASSLQGTKNIQYF
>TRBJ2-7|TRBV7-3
CASSFGTSGRVYEQYF
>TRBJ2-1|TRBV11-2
CASSLVGSGRYNEQFF
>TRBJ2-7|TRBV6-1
CASSEAGQSYEQYF
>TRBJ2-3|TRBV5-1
CASSSWTGQTDTQYF
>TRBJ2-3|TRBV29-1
CSVESGADTQYF
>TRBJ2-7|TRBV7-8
CASSTQGSGFYEQYF
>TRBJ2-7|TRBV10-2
CASSESSFQGYEQYF
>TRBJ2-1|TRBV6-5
CASYSRTSYNEQFF
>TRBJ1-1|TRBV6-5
CASSNERNTEAFF
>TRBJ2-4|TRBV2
CASRNLAAKNIQYF
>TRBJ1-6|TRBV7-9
CASSLPIWQGNSPLHF
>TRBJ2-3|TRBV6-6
CASSYGTGAADTQYF
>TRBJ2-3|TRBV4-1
CASSEGQSTDTQYF
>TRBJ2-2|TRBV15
CATSRAGVGGELFF
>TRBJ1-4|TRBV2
CASSELGRARGEKLFF
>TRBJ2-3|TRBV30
CAWRSPRGTQYF
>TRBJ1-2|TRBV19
CASSPDLNYGYTF
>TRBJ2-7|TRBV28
CASSDPGLLYEQYF
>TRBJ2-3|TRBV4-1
CASSQFGTSSTDTQYF
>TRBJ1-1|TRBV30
CAWSVLGLAFF
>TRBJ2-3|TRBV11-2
CASSPSLGVLASTDTQYF
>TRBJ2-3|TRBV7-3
CASSLSTGGVGDTQYF
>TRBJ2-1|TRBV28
CASKQLAGNEQFF
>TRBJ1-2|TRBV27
CASRYRDYGYTF
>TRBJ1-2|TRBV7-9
CASSSPPFDRDPDYGYTF
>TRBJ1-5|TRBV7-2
CASSQPGQGSGQPQHF
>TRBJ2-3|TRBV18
CASSPIKGKGSTDTQYF
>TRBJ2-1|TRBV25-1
CASSETSGQGASYNEQFF
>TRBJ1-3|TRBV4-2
CASSQDLWEGRNTIYF
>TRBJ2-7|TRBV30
CAWIQGAYEQYF
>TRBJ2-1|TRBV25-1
CASTTQGSYNEQFF
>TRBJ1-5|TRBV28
CASSLYLGTMNQPQHF
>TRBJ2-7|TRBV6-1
CASSEQMTSGSSYEQYF